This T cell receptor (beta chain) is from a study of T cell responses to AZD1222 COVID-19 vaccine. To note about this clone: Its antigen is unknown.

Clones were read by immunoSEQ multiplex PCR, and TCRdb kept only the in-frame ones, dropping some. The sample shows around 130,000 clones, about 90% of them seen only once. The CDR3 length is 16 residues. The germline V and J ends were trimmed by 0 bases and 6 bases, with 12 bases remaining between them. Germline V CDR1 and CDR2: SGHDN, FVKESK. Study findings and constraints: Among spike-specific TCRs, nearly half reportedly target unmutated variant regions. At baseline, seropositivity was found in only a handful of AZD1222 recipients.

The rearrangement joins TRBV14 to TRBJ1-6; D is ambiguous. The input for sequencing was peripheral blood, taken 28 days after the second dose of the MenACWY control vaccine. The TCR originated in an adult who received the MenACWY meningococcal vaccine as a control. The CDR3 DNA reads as TGTGCCAGCAGCCAAGAATTTGGAGTTCGTAATTCACCCCTCCACTTT. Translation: CASSQEFGVRNSPLHF.